This TCR beta chain was retrieved from a study of blood T cell repertoires in COVID-19. Study context: Both acute and convalescent COVID-19 samples were obtained from the United States, Italy and Spain. T cells, B-cell-depleted T cells, or PBMCs provided the cDNA or gDNA that served as material.

The table lists this clone with a count of one. Original methodology: Cell counts per sample came from amplifying reference gene primers. TCRdb's table, derived via immunoSEQ multiplex PCR, lists solely in-frame clones and lacks some. Clone size and the V and J calls come from that table; the DNA yielded D and trimming. The table has over 120,000 clones, 70% to 80% seen once. The CDR3 consists of 16 residues. V was trimmed by 3 bases and J by 9 bases, leaving 18 bases between them. CDR1 MNHNS and CDR2 SASEGT come from the germline V gene. Sequencing was performed on peripheral blood. The source is a woman of 80 years or more with active or convalescent COVID-19. The gene calls are TRBV6-1 and TRBJ1-6; D is unresolved. Here the CDR3 DNA reads TGTGCCAGCAGTGATTCTCTAGGACTGGGGAGTTCACCCCTCCACTTT. Protein product: CASSDSLGLGSSPLHF.